This TCR beta chain originates from a study of cytomegalovirus exposure and HLA in healthy donors. Trimming removed 3 bases from V and 0 bases from J, with 15 bases in between. From germline, CDR1 is GTSNPN and CDR2 SVGIG (reference sequence). The CDR3 sequence is 16 residues long. At collection, donors were nominally healthy, but unrecorded immune exposures were probable. It was with 60 Vbeta and 13 Jbeta primers that the PCR ran. Clones were sequenced by immunoSEQ multiplex PCR, and TCRdb holds only the in-frame ones, with some missing. Among over 50,000 clones listed, approximately 83% were seen once.

This sequence was found in a middle-aged man in good health and CMV-seronegative. The specimen was PBMCs. The V gene is TRBV30, the J gene TRBJ1-3; D is uncertain. The CDR3 DNA reads as TGTGCCTGGAGGGAAACGGGGTCCTACTCTGGAAACACCATATATTTT. Its translation is CAWRETGSYSGNTIYF.